The entry below describes one TCR beta chain. This sample was taken from a study of technical replicates of blood from several donors. V lost 10 bases and J 2 bases, leaving 15 bases between the germline ends. This CDR3 is built from 13 residues. Germline CDR1 reads LGHNT; CDR2 reads FRNRAP. Measured with immunoSEQ multiplex PCR; TCRdb has only the in-frame clones, and not every one. Counted here are 65,000 to 80,000 clones, around 90% occurring once; the ten biggest clones make up around 0.37%. The chain carries TRBV12-5 and TRBJ2-7, with D perhaps matching TRBD1 (6 bases). The sequence came from a human donor in good health. Sequencing input: T cells isolated from PBMCs. The CDR3, as DNA: TGTGCTACCTCACCGGACAGCGCCTACGAGCAGTACTTC. Translation gives CATSPDSAYEQYF.